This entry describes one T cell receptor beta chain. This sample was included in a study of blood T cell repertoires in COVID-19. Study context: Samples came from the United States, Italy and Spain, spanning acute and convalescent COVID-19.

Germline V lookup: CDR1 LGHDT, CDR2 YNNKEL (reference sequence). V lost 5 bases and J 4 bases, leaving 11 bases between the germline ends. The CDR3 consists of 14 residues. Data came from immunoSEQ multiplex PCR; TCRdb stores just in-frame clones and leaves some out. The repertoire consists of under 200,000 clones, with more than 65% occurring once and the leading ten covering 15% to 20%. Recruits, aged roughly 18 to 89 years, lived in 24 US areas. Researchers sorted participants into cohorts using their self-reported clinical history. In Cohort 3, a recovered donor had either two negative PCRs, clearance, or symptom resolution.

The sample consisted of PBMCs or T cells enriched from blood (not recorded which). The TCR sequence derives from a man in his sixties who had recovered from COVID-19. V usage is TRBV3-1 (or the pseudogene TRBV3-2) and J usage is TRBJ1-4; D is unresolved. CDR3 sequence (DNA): TGTGCCAGCAGCGAGGGCCGTAATAATGAAAAACTGTTTTTT. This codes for CASSEGRNNEKLFF.